This T cell receptor (beta chain) came from a study of T-cell reconstitution after alpha-beta-depleted transplantation in children. Unique molecular identifiers tagged the TCRbeta library. MiXCR, run by TCRdb on the PCR reads, gives a single entry per CDR3 protein. The sample gives 700,000 to 850,000 distinct CDR3 sequences, roughly 15% of which show up once; 5% is in the top ten. The V and J ends lost 4 bases and 4 bases, in that order; junction bases with no gene match: 6. CDR1 and CDR2 from the germline V gene are DFQATT and SNEGSKA (reference sequence). The CDR3 spans 14 residues. Findings of the study overall: Approximately two months post-transplant, alpha-beta T cells reportedly originated from several hundred expanded graft clones. T-cell numbers and diversity, one year after transplant, stemmed largely from T cells that were newly produced. From surviving recipient T cells and thymic progenitors came the high day-60 TCRbeta diversity observed in some patients.

This clonotype was observed a few times. Its antigen is unidentified. Sequencing used PBMCs, mostly from graft donor cells, obtained 360 days after TCRalphabeta/CD19-depleted stem cell transplant. V usage is TRBV20-1 and J usage is TRBJ2-3; 9 bases match TRBD1. This sequence was found in a male patient between 5 and 17 years old who had a stem cell transplant for acute lymphoblastic leukemia, so the T cells may come from the graft donor. The CDR3 sequence is CSAIPGQGPDTQYF. The CDR3 region has the DNA TGCAGTGCTATACCGGGACAGGGCCCAGATACGCAGTATTTT.